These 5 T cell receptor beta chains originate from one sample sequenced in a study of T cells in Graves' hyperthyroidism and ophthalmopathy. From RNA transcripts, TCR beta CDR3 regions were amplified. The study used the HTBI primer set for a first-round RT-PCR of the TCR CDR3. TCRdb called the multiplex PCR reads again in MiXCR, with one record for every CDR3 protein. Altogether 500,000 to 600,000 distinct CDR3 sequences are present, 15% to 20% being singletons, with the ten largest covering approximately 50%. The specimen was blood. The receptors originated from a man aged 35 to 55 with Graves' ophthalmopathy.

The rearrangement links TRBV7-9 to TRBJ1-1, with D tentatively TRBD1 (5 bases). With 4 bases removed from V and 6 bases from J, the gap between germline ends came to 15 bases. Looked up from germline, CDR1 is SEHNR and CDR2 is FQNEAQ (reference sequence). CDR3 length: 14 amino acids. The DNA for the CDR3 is TGTGCCAGCAGCTATGCGACAGCAACTCCTGAAGCTTTCTTT. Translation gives CASSYATATPEAFF.

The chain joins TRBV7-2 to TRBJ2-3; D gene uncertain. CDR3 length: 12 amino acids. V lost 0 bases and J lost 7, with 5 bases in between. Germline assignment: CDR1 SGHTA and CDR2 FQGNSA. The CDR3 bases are TGTGCCAGCAGCTTAGCGGCATATACGCAGTATTTT. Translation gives CASSLAAYTQYF.

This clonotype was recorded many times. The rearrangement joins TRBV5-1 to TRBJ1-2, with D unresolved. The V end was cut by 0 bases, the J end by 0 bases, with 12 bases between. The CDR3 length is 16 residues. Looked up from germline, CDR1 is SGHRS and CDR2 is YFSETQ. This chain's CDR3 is CASSLAGKGPNYGYTF. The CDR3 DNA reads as TGCGCCAGCAGCTTGGCCGGGAAAGGGCCTAACTATGGCTACACCTTC.

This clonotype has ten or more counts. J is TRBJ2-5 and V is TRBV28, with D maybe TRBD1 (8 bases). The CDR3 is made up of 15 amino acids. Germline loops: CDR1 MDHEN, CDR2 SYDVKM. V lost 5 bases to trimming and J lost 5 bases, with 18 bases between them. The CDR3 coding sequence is TGTGCCAGCAGTCGTACAGGGGGGGTGATCGAGACCCAGTACTTC. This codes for CASSRTGGVIETQYF.

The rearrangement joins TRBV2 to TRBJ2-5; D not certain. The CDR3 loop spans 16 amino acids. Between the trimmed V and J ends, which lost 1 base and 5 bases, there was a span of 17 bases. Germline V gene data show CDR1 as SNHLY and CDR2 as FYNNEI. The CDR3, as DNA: TGTGCCAGCAGTGAAGGGCCTGGGCCCTCCAGGGAGACCCAGTACTTC. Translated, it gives CASSEGPGPSRETQYF.